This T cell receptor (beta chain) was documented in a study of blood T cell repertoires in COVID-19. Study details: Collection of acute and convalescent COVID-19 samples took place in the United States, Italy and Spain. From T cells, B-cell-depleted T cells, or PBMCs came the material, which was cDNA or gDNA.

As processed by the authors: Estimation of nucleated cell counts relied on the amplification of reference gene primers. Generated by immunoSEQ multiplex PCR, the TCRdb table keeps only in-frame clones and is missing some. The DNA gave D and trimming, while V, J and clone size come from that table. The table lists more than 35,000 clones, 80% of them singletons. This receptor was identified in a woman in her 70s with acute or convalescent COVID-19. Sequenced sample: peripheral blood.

The CDR3 DNA sequence: TGTGCCAGCAGTGGGGACTACCTAACGCAAGAGACCCAGTACTTC. Translation gives CASSGDYLTQETQYF. The chain joins TRBV27 to TRBJ2-5, with 7 bases aligning to TRBD2. The CDR3 has 15 residues. Germline assignment: CDR1 MNHEY and CDR2 SMNVEV (reference sequence). Trimming cost V 5 bases and J 2 bases; bases outside gene matches: 8.